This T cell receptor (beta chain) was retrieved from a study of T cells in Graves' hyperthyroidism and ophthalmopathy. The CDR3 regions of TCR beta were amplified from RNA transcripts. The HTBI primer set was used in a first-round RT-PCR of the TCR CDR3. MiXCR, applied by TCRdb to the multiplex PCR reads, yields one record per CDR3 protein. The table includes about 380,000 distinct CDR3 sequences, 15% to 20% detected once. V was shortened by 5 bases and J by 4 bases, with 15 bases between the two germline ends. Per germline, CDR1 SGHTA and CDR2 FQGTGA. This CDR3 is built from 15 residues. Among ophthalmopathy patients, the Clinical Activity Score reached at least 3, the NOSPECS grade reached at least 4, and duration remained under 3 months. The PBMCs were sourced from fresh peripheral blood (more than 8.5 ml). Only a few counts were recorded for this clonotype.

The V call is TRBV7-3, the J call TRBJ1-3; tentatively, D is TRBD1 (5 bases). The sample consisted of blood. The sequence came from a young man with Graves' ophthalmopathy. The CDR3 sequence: CASSPTGHEGNTIYF. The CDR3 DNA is TGTGCCAGCAGCCCAACCGGACACGAAGGAAACACCATATATTTT.